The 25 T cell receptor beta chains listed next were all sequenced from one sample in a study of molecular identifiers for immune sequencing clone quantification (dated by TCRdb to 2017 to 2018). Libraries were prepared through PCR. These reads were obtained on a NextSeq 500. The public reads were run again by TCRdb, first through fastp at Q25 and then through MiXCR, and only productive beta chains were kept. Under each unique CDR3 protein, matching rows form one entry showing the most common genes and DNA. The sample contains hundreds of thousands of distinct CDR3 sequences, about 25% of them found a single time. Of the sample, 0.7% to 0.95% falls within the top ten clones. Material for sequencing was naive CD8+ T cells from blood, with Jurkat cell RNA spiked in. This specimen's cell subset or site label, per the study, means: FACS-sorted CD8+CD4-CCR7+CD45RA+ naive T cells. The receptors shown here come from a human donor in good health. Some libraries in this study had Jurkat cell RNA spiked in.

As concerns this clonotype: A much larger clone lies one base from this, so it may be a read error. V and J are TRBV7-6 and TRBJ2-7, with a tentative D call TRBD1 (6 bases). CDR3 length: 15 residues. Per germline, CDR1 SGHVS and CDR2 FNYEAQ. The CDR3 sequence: CPSSLEYTGPGEQYF. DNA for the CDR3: TGTCCCAGCAGCTTAGAATACACAGGGCCGGGGGAGCAGTACTTC.

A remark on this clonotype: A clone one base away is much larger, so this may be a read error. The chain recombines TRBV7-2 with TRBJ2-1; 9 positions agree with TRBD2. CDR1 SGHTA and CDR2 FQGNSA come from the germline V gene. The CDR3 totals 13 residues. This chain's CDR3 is CASGLVTSGEQFF. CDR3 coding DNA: TGTGCCAGCGGCTTAGTAACTAGCGGGGAGCAGTTCTTC.

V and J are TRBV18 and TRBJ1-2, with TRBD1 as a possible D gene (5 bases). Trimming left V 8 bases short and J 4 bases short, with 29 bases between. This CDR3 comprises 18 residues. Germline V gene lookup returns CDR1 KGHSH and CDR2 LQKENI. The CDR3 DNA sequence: TGTGCCAGCACATCCTGGGACGAATCTTATAACCTTATCTATGGCTACACCTTC. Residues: CASTSWDESYNLIYGYTF.

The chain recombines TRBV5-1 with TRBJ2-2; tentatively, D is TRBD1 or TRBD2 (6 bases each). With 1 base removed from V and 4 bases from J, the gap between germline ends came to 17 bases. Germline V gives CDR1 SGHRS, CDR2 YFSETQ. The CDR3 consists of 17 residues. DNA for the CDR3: TGCGCCAGCAGCTTGATGTCATCGGGGGCTGGCACCGGGGAGCTGTTTTTT. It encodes CASSLMSSGAGTGELFF.

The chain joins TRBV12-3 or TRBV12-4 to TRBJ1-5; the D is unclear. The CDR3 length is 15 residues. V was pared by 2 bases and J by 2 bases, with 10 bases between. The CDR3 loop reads CASSLPGDGNQPQHF. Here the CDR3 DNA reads TGTGCCAGCAGTTTACCGGGCGATGGCAATCAGCCCCAGCATTTT.

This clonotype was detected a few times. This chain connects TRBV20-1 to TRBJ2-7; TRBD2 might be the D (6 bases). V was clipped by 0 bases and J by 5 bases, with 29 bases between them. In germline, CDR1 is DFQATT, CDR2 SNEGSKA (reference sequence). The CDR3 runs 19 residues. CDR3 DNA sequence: TGCAGTGCTAGAGATCGGACCCCTAGGTTGTGGCGGGATCTCCACGAGCAGTACTTC. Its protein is CSARDRTPRLWRDLHEQYF.

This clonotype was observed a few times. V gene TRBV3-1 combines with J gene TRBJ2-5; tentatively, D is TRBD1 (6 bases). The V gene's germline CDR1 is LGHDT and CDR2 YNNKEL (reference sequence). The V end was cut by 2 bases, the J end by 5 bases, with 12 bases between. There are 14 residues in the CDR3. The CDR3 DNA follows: TGTGCCAGCAGCCAAACTACAGGGCTGGAGACCCAGTACTTC. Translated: CASSQTTGLETQYF.

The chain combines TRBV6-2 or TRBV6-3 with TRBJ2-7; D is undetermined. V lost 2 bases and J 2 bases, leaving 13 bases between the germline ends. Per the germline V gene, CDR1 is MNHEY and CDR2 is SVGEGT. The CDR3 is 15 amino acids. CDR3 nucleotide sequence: TGTGCCAGCAGTTACCCCGGCCAGCTAACCTACGAGCAGTACTTC. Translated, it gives CASSYPGQLTYEQYF.

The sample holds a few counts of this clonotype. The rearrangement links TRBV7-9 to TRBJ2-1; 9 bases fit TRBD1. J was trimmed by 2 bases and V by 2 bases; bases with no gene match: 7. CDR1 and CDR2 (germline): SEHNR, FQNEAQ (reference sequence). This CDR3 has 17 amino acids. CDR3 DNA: TGTGCCAGCAGCTTATGGGGCGGACAGGGGCCCTACAATGAGCAGTTCTTC. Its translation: CASSLWGGQGPYNEQFF.

The CDR3, as DNA: TGTGCCAGCAGTCCGGGACTAGCATACACTCAGTACTTC. This gives the protein CASSPGLAYTQYF. This sequence joins TRBV6-2 or TRBV6-3 and TRBJ2-4; 9 bases are shared with TRBD2. V shed 5 bases, J shed 12 bases, and the junction held 8 bases outside the gene matches. The CDR3 is 13 residues long. CDR1 MNHEY and CDR2 SVGEGT come from the germline V gene.

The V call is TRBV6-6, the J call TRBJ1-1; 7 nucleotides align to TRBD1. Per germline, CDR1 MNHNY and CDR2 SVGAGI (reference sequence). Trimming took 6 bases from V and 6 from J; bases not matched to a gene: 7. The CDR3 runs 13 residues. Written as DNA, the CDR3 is TGTGCCAGCAGCCTGAACGACAGGGCTGAAGCTTTCTTT. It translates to CASSLNDRAEAFF.

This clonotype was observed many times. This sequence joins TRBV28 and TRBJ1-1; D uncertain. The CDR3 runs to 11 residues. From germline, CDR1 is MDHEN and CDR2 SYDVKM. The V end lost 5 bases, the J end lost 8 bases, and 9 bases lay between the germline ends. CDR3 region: CASSPHQEAFF. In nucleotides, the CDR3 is TGTGCCAGCAGTCCCCATCAGGAAGCTTTCTTT. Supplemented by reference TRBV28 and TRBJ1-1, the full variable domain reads DVKVTQSSRYLVKRTGEKVFLECVQDMDHENMFWYRQDPGLGLRLIYFSYDVKMKEKGDIPEGYSVSREKKERFSLILESASTNQTSMYLCASSPHQEAFFGQGTRLTVV.

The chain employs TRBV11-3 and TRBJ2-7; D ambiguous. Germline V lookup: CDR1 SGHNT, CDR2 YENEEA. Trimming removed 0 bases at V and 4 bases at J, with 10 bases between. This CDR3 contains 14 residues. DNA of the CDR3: TGTGCCAGCAGCTTAGACGGCTACAAATACGAGCAGTACTTC. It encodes CASSLDGYKYEQYF. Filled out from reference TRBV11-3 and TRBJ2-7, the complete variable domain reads EAGVVQSPRYKIIEKKQPVAFWCNPISGHNTLYWYLQNLGQGPELLIRYENEEAVDDSQLPKDRFSAERLKGVDSTLKIQPAELGDSAVYLCASSLDGYKYEQYFGPGTRLTVT.

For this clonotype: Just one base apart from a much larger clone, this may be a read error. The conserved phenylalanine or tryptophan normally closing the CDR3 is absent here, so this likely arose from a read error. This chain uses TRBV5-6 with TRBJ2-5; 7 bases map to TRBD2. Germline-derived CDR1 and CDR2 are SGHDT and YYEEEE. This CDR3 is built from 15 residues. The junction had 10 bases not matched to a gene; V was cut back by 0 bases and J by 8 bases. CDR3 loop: CASSLGLAPQRTQYL. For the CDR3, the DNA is TGTGCCAGCAGCTTGGGACTAGCCCCGCAGCGCACCCAGTACCTC.

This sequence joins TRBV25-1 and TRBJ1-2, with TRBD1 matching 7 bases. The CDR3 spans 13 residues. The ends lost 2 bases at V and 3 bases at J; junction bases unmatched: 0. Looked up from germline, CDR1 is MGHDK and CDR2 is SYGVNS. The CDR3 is CASSEQGDYGYTF. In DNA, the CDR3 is TGTGCCAGCAGTGAACAGGGGGACTATGGCTACACCTTC.

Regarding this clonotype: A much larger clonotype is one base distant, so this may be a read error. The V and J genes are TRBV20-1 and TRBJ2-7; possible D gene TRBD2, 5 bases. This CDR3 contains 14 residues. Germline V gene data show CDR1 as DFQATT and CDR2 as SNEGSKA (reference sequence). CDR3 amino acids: CSAGDAHGVYEQYF. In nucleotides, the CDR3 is TGCAGTGCTGGAGATGCCCACGGGGTATACGAGCAGTACTTC.

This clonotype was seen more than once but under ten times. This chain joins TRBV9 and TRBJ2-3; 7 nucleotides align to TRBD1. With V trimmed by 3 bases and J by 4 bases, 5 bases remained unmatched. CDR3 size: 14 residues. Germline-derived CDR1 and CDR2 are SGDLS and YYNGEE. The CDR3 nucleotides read TGTGCCAGCAGCGGACAGGGTTTATCAGATACGCAGTATTTT. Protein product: CASSGQGLSDTQYF. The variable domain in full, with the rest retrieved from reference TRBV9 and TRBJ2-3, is DSGVTQTPKHLITATGQRVTLRCSPRSGDLSVYWYQQSLDQGLQFLIQYYNGEERAKGNILERFSAQQFPDLHSELNLSSLELGDSALYFCASSGQGLSDTQYFGPGTRLTVL.

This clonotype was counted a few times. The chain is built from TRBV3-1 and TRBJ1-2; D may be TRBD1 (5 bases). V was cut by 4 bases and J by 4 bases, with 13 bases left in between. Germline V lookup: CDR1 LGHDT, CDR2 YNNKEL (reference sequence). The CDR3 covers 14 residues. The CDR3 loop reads CASSRTDSTYGYTF. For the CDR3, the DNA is TGTGCCAGCAGCCGCACCGACAGTACCTATGGCTACACCTTC.

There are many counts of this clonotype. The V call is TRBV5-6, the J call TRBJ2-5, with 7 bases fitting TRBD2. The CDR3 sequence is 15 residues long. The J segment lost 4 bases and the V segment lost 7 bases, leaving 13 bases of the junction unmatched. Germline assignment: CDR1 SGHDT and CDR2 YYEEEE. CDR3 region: CASANWGGSRETQYF. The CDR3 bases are TGTGCCAGCGCGAATTGGGGCGGGAGCAGAGAGACCCAGTACTTC.

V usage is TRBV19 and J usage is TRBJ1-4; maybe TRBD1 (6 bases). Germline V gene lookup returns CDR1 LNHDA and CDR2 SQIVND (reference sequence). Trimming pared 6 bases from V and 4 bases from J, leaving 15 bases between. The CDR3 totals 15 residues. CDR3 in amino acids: CASRDQDRRNEKLFF. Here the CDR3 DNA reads TGTGCCAGTAGAGACCAGGACAGACGTAATGAAAAACTGTTTTTT.

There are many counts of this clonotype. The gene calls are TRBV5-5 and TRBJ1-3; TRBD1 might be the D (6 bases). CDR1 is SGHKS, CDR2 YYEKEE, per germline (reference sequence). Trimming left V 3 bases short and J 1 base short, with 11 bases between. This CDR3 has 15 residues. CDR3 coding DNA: TGTGCCAGCAGCTCGGACAGCTTTTCTGGAAACACCATATATTTT. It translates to CASSSDSFSGNTIYF.

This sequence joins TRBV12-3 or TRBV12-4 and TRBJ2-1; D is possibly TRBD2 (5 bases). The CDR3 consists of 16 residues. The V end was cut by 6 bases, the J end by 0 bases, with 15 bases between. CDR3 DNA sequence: TGTGCCAGCAGGGATAACCCGGGGAGCTCCTACAATGAGCAGTTCTTC. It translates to CASRDNPGSSYNEQFF.

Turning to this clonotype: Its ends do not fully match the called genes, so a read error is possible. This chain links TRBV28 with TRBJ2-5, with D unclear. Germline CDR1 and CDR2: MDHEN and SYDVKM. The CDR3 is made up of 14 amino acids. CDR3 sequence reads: CARSLFAHQETQYF. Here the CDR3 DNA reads TGTGCCCGCAGTTTGTTTGCGCACCAAGAGACCCAGTACTTC.

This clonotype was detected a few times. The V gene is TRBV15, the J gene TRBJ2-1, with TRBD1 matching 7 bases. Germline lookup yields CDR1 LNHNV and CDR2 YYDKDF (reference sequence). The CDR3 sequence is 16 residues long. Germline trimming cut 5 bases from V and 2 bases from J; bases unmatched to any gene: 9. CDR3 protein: CATSFVRQGPYNEQFF. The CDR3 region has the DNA TGTGCCACCAGCTTCGTGCGACAGGGTCCCTACAATGAGCAGTTCTTC.

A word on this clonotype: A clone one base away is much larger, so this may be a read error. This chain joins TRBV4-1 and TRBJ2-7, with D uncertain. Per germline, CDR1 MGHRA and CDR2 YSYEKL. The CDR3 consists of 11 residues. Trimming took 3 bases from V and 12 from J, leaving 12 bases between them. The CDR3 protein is CASSHGLKSYF. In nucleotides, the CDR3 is TGCGCCAGCAGCCATGGGTTAAAGTCGTACTTC.